The 25 T cell receptor beta chains reported below all come from one sample, sequenced in a study of control samples from healthy donors and cancer patients. TCRdb's table, derived via immunoSEQ multiplex PCR, lists solely in-frame clones and lacks some. The repertoire consists of 140,000 or so clones, with approximately 88% occurring once and the leading ten covering over 4.5%. Sequencing was performed on blood. The source of these receptors is a man younger than 40 in good health.

This rearrangement joins TRBV5-6 to TRBJ1-5; D is possibly TRBD1 (6 bases). The ends were cut back, 2 bases at V and 0 bases at J, with 9 bases in the middle. The CDR3 has 15 amino acids. Germline assignment: CDR1 SGHDT and CDR2 YYEEEE. CDR3 protein: CASSFSGHSNQPQHF. CDR3 sequence (DNA): TGTGCCAGCAGCTTTTCGGGACATAGCAATCAGCCCCAGCATTTT.

The chain links TRBV10-3 to TRBJ2-7; 8 bases are shared with TRBD2. The ends lost 11 bases at V and 1 base at J; junction bases unmatched: 7. The CDR3 has 13 residues. Germline V CDR1 and CDR2: ENHRY, SYGVKD. Here the CDR3 reads CAALAGHSYEQYF. In DNA form, the CDR3 reads TGTGCCGCCTTAGCGGGGCATTCCTACGAGCAGTACTTC.

This chain joins TRBV4-3 and TRBJ2-2; D not resolved. V dropped 1 base and J dropped 1 base, with 7 bases sitting between them. This CDR3 is 15 amino acids long. CDR1 is LGHNA, CDR2 YSLEER, per germline. The CDR3 protein is CASSQVRLNTGELFF. CDR3 coding DNA: TGCGCCAGCAGCCAAGTCAGGTTGAACACCGGGGAGCTGTTTTTT.

This clone was seen only once. The chain recombines TRBV2 with TRBJ2-3; 9 bases line up with TRBD2. The CDR3 runs to 16 residues. Germline trimming cut 5 bases from V and 5 bases from J; bases unmatched to any gene: 11. Germline CDR1 is SNHLY and CDR2 is FYNNEI. The DNA of the CDR3 is TGTGCCAGCAGTCGCATAGCGGGGGCTGGGGGAGATACGCAGTATTTT. As protein: CASSRIAGAGGDTQYF.

The chain is built from TRBV5-1 and TRBJ2-7, with 13 bases aligning to TRBD2. V lost 5 bases, J lost 7 bases, and 9 bases stayed unmatched. This CDR3 is built from 15 residues. Germline values: CDR1 SGHRS, CDR2 YFSETQ. Here the CDR3 reads CASRRTSGGAMEQYF. For the CDR3, the DNA is TGCGCCAGCAGGCGAACTAGCGGGGGGGCGATGGAGCAGTACTTC.

V gene TRBV11-1 combines with J gene TRBJ1-5, with no clear D. CDR1 is SGHAT, CDR2 FQDESV, per germline (reference sequence). Deletions cut 4 bases from V and 6 bases from J, with 10 bases between. This CDR3 has 13 amino acids. The CDR3 DNA follows: TGTGCCAGCAGCTGGAGGGCTGGTCAGCCCCAGCATTTT. As protein: CASSWRAGQPQHF.

The chain recombines TRBV4-3 with TRBJ2-7; 8 nucleotides line up with TRBD2. CDR3 length: 15 residues. CDR1 and CDR2 (germline): LGHNA, YSLEER. The V segment lost 0 bases and the J segment 5 bases; nucleotides outside the gene matches: 6. CDR3 nucleotides: TGCGCCAGCAGCCAAGAGAGGGGACTAGGGAACGAGCAGTACTTC. Its protein is CASSQERGLGNEQYF.

The chain carries TRBV19 and TRBJ1-2; D is ambiguous. This CDR3 contains 17 residues. The V and J ends lost 4 bases and 4 bases respectively, with 22 bases between them. Germline values: CDR1 LNHDA, CDR2 SQIVND (reference sequence). CDR3 sequence (DNA): TGTGCCAGTAGTAGGGGAAGGCGGACTACTATTACCTATGGCTACACCTTC. Translated, it gives CASSRGRRTTITYGYTF.

The V and J genes are TRBV28 and TRBJ2-3; D uncertain. Per germline, CDR1 MDHEN and CDR2 SYDVKM. There are 15 residues in the CDR3. V lost 2 bases and J 1 base, leaving 10 bases between the germline ends. The CDR3 region is CASSLIVPGTDTQYF. The DNA of the CDR3 is TGTGCCAGCAGTTTAATAGTTCCTGGCACAGATACGCAGTATTTT.

The rearrangement uses TRBV27 and TRBJ1-2; D gene unclear. The CDR3 sequence is 14 residues long. V lost 2 bases and J 6 bases, leaving 13 bases between the germline ends. CDR1 is MNHEY and CDR2 is SMNVEV in the germline V gene (reference sequence). The CDR3 region is CASSLNRAGDGYTF. DNA for the CDR3: TGTGCCAGCAGTTTAAACCGGGCTGGGGATGGCTACACCTTC.

The chain joins TRBV5-6 to TRBJ2-1; the match to TRBD1 covers 8 bases. This CDR3 contains 16 residues. CDR1 is SGHDT, CDR2 YYEEEE, per germline. Germline trimming cut 0 bases from V and 3 bases from J; bases unmatched to any gene: 5. CDR3 DNA sequence: TGTGCCAGCAGCTTGGACCGACAGGGGAACTACAATGAGCAGTTCTTC. Its translation: CASSLDRQGNYNEQFF.

The chain uses TRBV30 and TRBJ2-1; unclear D gene. V dropped 4 bases and J dropped 6 bases, with 10 bases sitting between them. Germline CDR1 and CDR2: GTSNPN and SVGIG (reference sequence). The CDR3 is 12 residues long. CDR3 DNA: TGTGCCTGGACCGACTTGGGCAATGAGCAGTTCTTC. Translated: CAWTDLGNEQFF. Supplemented by reference TRBV30 and TRBJ2-1, the full variable domain reads SQTIHQWPATLVQPVGSPLSLECTVEGTSNPNLYWYRQAAGRGLQLLFYSVGIGQISSEVPQNLSASRPQDRQFILSSKKLLLSDSGFYLCAWTDLGNEQFFGPGTRLTVL.

The chain links TRBV6-2 or TRBV6-3 to TRBJ2-7, with a weak D call TRBD1 (6 bases). This CDR3 spans 14 amino acids. The V gene's germline CDR1 is MNHEY and CDR2 SVGEGT. Deletions cut 6 bases from V and 5 bases from J, with 17 bases between. The CDR3 nucleotides read TGTGCCAGCAGCCCCGGGACATTCAACGACGAGCAGTACTTC. It specifies CASSPGTFNDEQYF.

The chain combines TRBV20-1 with TRBJ2-1; 11 bases match TRBD2. The CDR3 contains 15 residues. J lost 4 bases, V lost 3 bases, and 5 bases had no gene match. Looked up from germline, CDR1 is DFQATT and CDR2 is SNEGSKA (reference sequence). CDR3 sequence reads: CSASDLAGGYNEQFF. In DNA form, the CDR3 reads TGCAGTGCTAGTGACTTAGCGGGAGGGTACAATGAGCAGTTCTTC.

The table lists this clone with a count of one. The rearrangement uses TRBV2 and TRBJ2-5; 9 nucleotides match TRBD2. The germline gives CDR1 SNHLY, CDR2 FYNNEI. The J segment lost 0 bases and the V segment lost 1 base, leaving 9 bases of the junction unmatched. The CDR3 spans 18 residues. CDR3 protein: CASSEGARGGADQETQYF. CDR3 DNA sequence: TGTGCCAGCAGTGAAGGCGCCCGCGGGGGGGCAGACCAAGAGACCCAGTACTTC.

This chain links TRBV9 with TRBJ2-7; 9 nucleotides agree with TRBD2. The CDR3 is 16 amino acids. V was clipped by 0 bases and J by 3 bases; unmatched bases: 7. Looked up from germline, CDR1 is SGDLS and CDR2 is YYNGEE. The CDR3 is CASSVAELAGLYEQYF. The CDR3 nucleotides read TGTGCCAGCAGCGTAGCAGAACTAGCGGGCCTCTACGAGCAGTACTTC.

The chain employs TRBV6-5 and TRBJ1-3; D unclear. Germline CDR1 MNHEY, CDR2 SVGAGI. CDR3 length equals 13 residues. V was trimmed by 8 bases and J by 0 bases, leaving 8 bases between them. CDR3 amino acids: CASGGYSGNTIYF. The CDR3 DNA reads TGTGCCAGCGGAGGGTACTCTGGAAACACCATATATTTT.

V gene TRBV24-1 combines with J gene TRBJ1-1, with D maybe TRBD1 (6 bases). Germline-derived CDR1 and CDR2 are KGHDR and SFDVKD. Trimming removed 9 bases from V and 3 bases from J, with 10 bases in between. The CDR3 has 12 residues. CDR3: CATGGADTEAFF. CDR3 coding DNA: TGTGCCACCGGGGGGGCCGACACTGAAGCTTTCTTT.

The chain joins TRBV5-5 to TRBJ2-1; 10 nucleotides line up with TRBD1. This CDR3 comprises 18 residues. Germline V gives CDR1 SGHKS, CDR2 YYEKEE (reference sequence). The V gene end was trimmed by 4 bases and the J gene end by 6 bases; junction bases not matched to a gene: 16. For the CDR3, the DNA is TGTGCCAGCAGCCTTGTGGGGCCGACAGGGGGCGAGGGCAATGAGCAGTTCTTC. As protein: CASSLVGPTGGEGNEQFF.

This clone was detected only a few times. Other DNA sequences from this sample encode an identical CDR3 as well. The V call is TRBV28, the J call TRBJ2-7; D is undetermined. Germline V gene sequence: CDR1 MDHEN, CDR2 SYDVKM. The CDR3 is 15 residues long. V lost 3 bases to trimming and J lost 4 bases, with 16 bases between them. This CDR3 is CASSFGPGPTYEQYF. The CDR3 region has the DNA TGTGCCAGCAGTTTTGGGCCCGGGCCCACATACGAGCAGTACTTC.

The chain combines TRBV19 with TRBJ1-2, with D possibly being TRBD1 (5 bases). The CDR3 length is 13 residues. The germline gives CDR1 LNHDA, CDR2 SQIVND (reference sequence). V was pared by 6 bases and J by 8 bases, with 16 bases between. The CDR3 is CASSAGGLEGYTF. CDR3 coding DNA: TGTGCCAGTAGCGCCGGGGGACTGGAGGGCTACACCTTC.

The chain uses TRBV5-6 and TRBJ1-1; no definite D call. The CDR3 runs to 15 residues. V was clipped by 3 bases and J by 2 bases, with 14 bases between them. CDR1 is SGHDT, CDR2 YYEEEE, per germline. Here the CDR3 reads CASSSFGMVNTEAFF. The CDR3 DNA is TGTGCCAGCAGCTCGTTTGGCATGGTTAACACTGAAGCTTTCTTT.

The genes are TRBV28 and TRBJ1-4, with D possibly matching TRBD1 (5 bases). Germline-derived CDR1 and CDR2 are MDHEN and SYDVKM. CDR3 length: 16 amino acids. Trimming removed 8 bases from V and 7 bases from J, with 23 bases in between. This chain's CDR3 is CASALGVVRAGEKLFF. For the CDR3, the DNA is TGTGCCAGCGCCCTGGGGGTCGTTAGGGCGGGTGAAAAACTGTTTTTT.

This clone was observed a few times. J is TRBJ1-3 and V is TRBV11-2; D remains unclear. Trimming took 5 bases from V and 7 from J, leaving 9 bases between them. The CDR3 runs 12 residues. Per germline, CDR1 SGHAT and CDR2 FQNNGV. CDR3 sequence (DNA): TGTGCCAGCAGCCCCCCCTCGAACACCATATATTTT. Its translation is CASSPPSNTIYF.

The rearrangement joins TRBV20-1 to TRBJ1-2; D may be TRBD1 (6 bases). V was trimmed by 3 bases and J by 5 bases, leaving 16 bases between them. In germline, CDR1 is DFQATT, CDR2 SNEGSKA (reference sequence). The length of the CDR3 is 14 residues. CDR3 sequence: CSASEGGASYGYTF. CDR3 nucleotides: TGCAGTGCTAGTGAAGGGGGGGCTTCATATGGCTACACCTTC.